Detailed here is one T cell receptor (beta chain). What it binds is unknown. At one end the junction does not follow the germline gene, possibly because of a read error. This record comes from a study of T cell repertoires in cytomegalovirus infection. Germline V gene lookup returns CDR1 SGHDT and CDR2 YYEEEE. This CDR3 comprises 14 residues. MiXCR, applied by TCRdb to the reads, yields one record per CDR3 protein. Of just over 450,000 distinct CDR3 sequences listed, about 44% are singletons. This sequence originates from a human donor in good health (CMV status not recorded). Some clones in this sample may be carry-over from other donors' samples. The material was cultured PBMCs, obtained from culture after CMV antigen stimulation. This chain joins TRBV5-6 and TRBJ2-1; perhaps TRBD1 as D (6 bases). CDR3 region: CANSFPGEYNEQFF. CDR3 DNA sequence: TGTGCCAACAGCTTCCCAGGGGAATACAATGAGCAGTTCTTC. Using reference TRBV5-6 and TRBJ2-1 for the parts outside the CDR3, the full variable domain is DAGVTQSPTHLIKTRGQQVTLRCSPKSGHDTVSWYQQALGQGPQFIFQYYEEEERQRGNFPDRFSGHQFPNYSSELNVNALLLGDSALYLCANSFPGEYNEQFFGPGTRLTVL.